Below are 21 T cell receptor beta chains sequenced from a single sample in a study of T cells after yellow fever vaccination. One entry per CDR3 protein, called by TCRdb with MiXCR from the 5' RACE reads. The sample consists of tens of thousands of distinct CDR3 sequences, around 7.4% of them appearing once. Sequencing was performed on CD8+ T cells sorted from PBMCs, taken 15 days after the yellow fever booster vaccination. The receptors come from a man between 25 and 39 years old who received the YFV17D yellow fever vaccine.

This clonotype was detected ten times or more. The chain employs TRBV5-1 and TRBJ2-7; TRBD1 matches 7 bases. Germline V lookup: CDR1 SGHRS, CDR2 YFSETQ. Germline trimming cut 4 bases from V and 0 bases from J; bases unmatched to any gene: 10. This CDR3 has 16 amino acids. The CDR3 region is CASSHSGQDGSYEQYF. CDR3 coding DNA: TGCGCCAGCAGCCACTCAGGACAGGATGGCTCCTACGAGCAGTACTTC.

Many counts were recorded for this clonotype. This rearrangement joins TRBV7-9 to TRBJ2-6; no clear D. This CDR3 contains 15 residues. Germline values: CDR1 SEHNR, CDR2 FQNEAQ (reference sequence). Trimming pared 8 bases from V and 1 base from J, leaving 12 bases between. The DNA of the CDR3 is TGTGCCAGCTTCCCTCTCGAGTCTGGGGCCAACGTCCTGACTTTC. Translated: CASFPLESGANVLTF.

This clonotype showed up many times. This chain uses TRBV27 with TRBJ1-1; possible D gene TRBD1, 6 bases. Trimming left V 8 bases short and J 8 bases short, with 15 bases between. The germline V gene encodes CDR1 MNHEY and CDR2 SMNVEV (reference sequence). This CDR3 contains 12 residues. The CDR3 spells CASGSGHAEAFF. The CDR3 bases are TGTGCCAGCGGATCGGGACACGCCGAAGCTTTCTTT.

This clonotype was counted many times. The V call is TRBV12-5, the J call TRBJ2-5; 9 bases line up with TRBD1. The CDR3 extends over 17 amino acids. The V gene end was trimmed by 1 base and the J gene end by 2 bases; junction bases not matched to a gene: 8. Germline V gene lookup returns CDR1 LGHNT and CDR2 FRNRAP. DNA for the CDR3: TGTGCTAGTGGTTTGGAGACCGGGACAGGGATTCAAGAGACCCAGTACTTC. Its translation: CASGLETGTGIQETQYF.

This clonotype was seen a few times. Here the CDR3 reads CSASPSGSPYEQYF. In DNA, the CDR3 is TGCAGTGCTAGCCCTAGCGGGAGCCCCTACGAGCAGTACTTC. The chain combines TRBV20-1 with TRBJ2-7; the match to TRBD2 covers 10 bases. The CDR3 is 14 residues long. V lost 3 bases to trimming and J lost 2 bases; unmatched junction nucleotides: 4. Germline assignment: CDR1 DFQATT and CDR2 SNEGSKA (reference sequence).

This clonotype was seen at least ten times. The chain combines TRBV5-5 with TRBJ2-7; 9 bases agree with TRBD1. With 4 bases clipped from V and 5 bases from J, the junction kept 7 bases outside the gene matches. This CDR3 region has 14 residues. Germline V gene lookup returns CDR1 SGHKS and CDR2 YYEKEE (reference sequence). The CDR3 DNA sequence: TGTGCCAGCAGCAACTGGGACAGGGTCGACGAGCAGTACTTC. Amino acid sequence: CASSNWDRVDEQYF.

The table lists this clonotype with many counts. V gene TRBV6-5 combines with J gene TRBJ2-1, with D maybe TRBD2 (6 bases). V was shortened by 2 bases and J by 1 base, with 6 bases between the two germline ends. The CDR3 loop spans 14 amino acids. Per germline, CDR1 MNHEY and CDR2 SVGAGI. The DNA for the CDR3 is TGTGCCAGCAGTTACGGAGGGTCCTACAATGAGCAGTTCTTC. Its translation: CASSYGGSYNEQFF.

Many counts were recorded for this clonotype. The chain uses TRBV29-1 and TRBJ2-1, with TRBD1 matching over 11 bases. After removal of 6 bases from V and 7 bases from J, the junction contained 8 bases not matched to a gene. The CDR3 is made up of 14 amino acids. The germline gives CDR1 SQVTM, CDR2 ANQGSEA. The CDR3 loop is CSVREGQGGNEQFF. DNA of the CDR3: TGCAGCGTCCGGGAGGGACAGGGGGGAAATGAGCAGTTCTTC.

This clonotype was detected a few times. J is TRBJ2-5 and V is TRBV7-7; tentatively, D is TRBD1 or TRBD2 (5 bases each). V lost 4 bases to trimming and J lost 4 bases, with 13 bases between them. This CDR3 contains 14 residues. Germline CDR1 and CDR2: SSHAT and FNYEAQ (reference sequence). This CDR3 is CASSSGDDGETQYF. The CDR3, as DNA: TGTGCCAGCAGCTCCGGGGACGATGGAGAGACCCAGTACTTC.

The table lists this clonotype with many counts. The CDR3 loop is CASSPEGDSLTDTQYF. The CDR3 DNA follows: TGTGCCAGCAGCCCCGAAGGGGACTCGTTAACAGATACGCAGTATTTT. V is TRBV5-6 and J is TRBJ2-3, with D possibly TRBD2 on 6 matching bases. Per germline, CDR1 SGHDT and CDR2 YYEEEE. The V and J ends lost 4 bases and 3 bases respectively, with 18 bases between them. The CDR3 runs 16 residues.

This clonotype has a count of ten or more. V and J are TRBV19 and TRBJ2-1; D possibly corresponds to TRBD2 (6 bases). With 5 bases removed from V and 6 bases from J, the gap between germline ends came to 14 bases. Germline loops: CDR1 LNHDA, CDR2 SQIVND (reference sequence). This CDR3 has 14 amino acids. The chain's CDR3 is CASSSGLARNEQFF. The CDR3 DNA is TGTGCCAGTAGTTCGGGACTTGCGCGCAATGAGCAGTTCTTC.

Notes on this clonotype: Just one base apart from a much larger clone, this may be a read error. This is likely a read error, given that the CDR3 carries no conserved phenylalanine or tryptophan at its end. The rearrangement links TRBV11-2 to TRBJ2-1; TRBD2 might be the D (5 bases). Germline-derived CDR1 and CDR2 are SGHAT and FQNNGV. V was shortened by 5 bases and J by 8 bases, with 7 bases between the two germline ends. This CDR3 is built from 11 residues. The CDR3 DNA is TGTGCCAGCAGCCTAGCCGATGAGCAGTTCTCC. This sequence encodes CASSLADEQFS.

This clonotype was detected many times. Here the CDR3 reads CATSRDRGPGNEQFF. The CDR3 nucleotides read TGTGCCACCAGCAGAGATCGGGGGCCCGGCAATGAGCAGTTCTTC. The genes are TRBV15 and TRBJ2-1; either TRBD1 or TRBD2 may fit D (6 bases each). The CDR3 contains 15 residues. Germline assignment: CDR1 LNHNV and CDR2 YYDKDF (reference sequence). Trimming removed 0 bases from V and 6 bases from J, with 12 bases in between.

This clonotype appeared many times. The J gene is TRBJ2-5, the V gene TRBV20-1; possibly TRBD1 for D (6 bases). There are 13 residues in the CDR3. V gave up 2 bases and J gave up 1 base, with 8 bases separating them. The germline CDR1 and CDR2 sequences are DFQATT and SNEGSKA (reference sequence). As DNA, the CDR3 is TGCAGTGCTAGATGGGGGCTCCAAGAGACCCAGTACTTC. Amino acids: CSARWGLQETQYF.

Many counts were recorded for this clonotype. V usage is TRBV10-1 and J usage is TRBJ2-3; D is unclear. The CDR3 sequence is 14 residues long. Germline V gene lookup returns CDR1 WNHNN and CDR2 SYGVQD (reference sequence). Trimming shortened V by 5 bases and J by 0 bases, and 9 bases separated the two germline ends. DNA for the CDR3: TGCGCCAGCAGTCGTCTGGTTAGCACAGATACGCAGTATTTT. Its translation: CASSRLVSTDTQYF.

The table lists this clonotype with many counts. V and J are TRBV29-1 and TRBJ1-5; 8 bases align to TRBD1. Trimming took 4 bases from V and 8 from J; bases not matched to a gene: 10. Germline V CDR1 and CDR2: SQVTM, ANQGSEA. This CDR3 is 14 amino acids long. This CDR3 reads CSVASGGPMEPQHF. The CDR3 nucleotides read TGCAGCGTTGCCTCAGGGGGCCCCATGGAGCCCCAGCATTTT. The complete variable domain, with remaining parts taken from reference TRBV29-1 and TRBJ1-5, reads SAVISQKPSRDICQRGTSLTIQCQVDSQVTMMFWYRQQPGQSLTLIATANQGSEATYESGFVIDKFPISRPNLTFSTLTVSNMSPEDSSIYLCSVASGGPMEPQHFGDGTRLSIL.

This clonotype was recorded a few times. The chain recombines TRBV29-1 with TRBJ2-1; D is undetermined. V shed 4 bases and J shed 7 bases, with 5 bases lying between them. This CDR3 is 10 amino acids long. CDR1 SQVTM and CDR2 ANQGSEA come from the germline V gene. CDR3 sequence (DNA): TGCAGCGTTGGGGTTAATGAGCAGTTCTTC. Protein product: CSVGVNEQFF.

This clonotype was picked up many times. This CDR3 is CAAGGLAANEQFF. CDR3 nucleotide sequence: TGTGCCGCAGGGGGACTAGCTGCCAATGAGCAGTTCTTC. The genes are TRBV10-3 and TRBJ2-1; the match to TRBD2 covers 9 bases. This CDR3 is built from 13 residues. Unmatched junction bases numbered 8, after V lost 11 bases and J lost 6 bases. Germline V CDR1 and CDR2: ENHRY, SYGVKD.

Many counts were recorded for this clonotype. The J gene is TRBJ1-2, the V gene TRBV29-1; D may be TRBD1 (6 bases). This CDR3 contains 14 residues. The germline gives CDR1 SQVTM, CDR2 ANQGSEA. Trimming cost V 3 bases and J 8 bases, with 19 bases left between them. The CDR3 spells CSVDTGTFELGYTF. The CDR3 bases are TGCAGCGTTGATACAGGGACCTTTGAATTGGGCTACACCTTC.

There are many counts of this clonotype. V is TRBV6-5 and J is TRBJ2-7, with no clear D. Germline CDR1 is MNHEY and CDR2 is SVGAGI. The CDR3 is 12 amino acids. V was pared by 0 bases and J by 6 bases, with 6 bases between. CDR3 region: CASSYSGFEQYF. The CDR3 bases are TGTGCCAGCAGTTACTCCGGGTTCGAGCAGTACTTC.

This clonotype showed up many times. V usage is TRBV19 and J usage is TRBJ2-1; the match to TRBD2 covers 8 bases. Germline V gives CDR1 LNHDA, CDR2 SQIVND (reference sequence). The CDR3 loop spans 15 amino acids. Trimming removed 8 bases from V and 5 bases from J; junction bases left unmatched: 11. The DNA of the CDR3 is TGTGCCAGTGGACCACTAGCGGCAAGTGACAATGAGCAGTTCTTC. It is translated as CASGPLAASDNEQFF.